A single T cell receptor beta chain is shown here with its context. This specimen comes from a study of human T cells and chemical hapten exposure. From the RACE reads, TCRdb called clonotypes with MiXCR, one entry per CDR3 protein. The data contain about 90,000 distinct CDR3 sequences, 7.5% to 9.5% of them singletons. Sample time point: pre-sensitization, week 0. The treatment was: therapeutic diphenylcyclopropenone sensitization with weekly scalp DPC. The germline CDR1 and CDR2 sequences are MNHEY and SVGAGI. CDR3 size: 15 residues. V lost 5 bases to trimming and J lost 2 bases; unmatched junction nucleotides: 7.

The chain recombines TRBV6-5 with TRBJ2-3, with 7 bases identical to TRBD2. The sample was whole blood, taken in connection with sensitization to the hapten diphenylcyclopropenone (DPC). This TCR derives from a man aged 40-55 years with alopecia areata. Some clones in this sample may be carry-over from other donors' samples. CDR3 coding DNA: TGTGCCAGCAGTCCGGGACTAAGCTTCACAGATACGCAGTATTTT. The encoded protein is CASSPGLSFTDTQYF.